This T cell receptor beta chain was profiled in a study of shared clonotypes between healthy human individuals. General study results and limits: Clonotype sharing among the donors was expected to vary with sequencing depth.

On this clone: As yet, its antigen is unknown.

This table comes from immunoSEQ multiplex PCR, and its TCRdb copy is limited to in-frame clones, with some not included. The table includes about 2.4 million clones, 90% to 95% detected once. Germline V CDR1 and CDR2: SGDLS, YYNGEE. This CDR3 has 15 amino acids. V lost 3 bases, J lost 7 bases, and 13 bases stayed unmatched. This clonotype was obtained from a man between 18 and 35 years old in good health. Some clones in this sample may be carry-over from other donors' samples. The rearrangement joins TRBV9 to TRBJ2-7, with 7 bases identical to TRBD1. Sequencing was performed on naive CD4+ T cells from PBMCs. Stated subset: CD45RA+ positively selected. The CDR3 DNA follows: TGTGCCAGCAGCGCAAGGGACAGTCCCGCGAGTGAGCAGTACTTC. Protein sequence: CASSARDSPASEQYF.